This T cell receptor beta chain is drawn from a study of cytomegalovirus exposure and HLA in healthy donors. Study in general: In a later analysis, the 90 to 150 validation repertoires were reported to have used the same platform as the roughly 700 first-cohort repertoires.

This clone was counted once. Germline V gene data show CDR1 as LNHNV and CDR2 as YYDKDF (reference sequence). V was shortened by 1 base and J by 1 base, with 10 bases between the two germline ends. The CDR3 consists of 15 residues. Assay used: immunoSEQ multiplex PCR; TCRdb lists only in-frame clones, some missing. The table has 150,000 to 200,000 clones, 75% to 90% seen once; the top ten hold approximately 7%. The validation cohort, a group of some 120 subjects, included the donors and was separate from the roughly 670-subject first cohort. The chain recombines TRBV15 with TRBJ1-1; D gene uncertain. The receptor was isolated from a man between 18 and 35 years old in good health and CMV-seropositive. Sequencing input: PBMCs. The CDR3: CATSRGEVPNTEAFF. The CDR3, as DNA: TGTGCCACCAGCAGAGGTGAGGTCCCGAACACTGAAGCTTTCTTT.